This T cell receptor (beta chain) is drawn from a study of blood T cell repertoires in COVID-19. Looking at the study overall: Sites in the United States, Italy and Spain provided acute and convalescent COVID-19 samples.

This CDR3 region has 15 residues. The V end lost 0 bases, the J end lost 4 bases, and 10 bases lay between the germline ends. CDR1 is SNHLY and CDR2 is FYNNEI in the germline V gene. Authors' analysis steps: Amplification from reference gene primers served as the basis for estimated nucleated cell counts. This table comes from immunoSEQ multiplex PCR, and its TCRdb copy is limited to in-frame clones, with some not included. V, J and clone size reflect that table, while D and trimming were determined from the DNA. The table has roughly 120,000 clones, roughly 82% seen once. This TCR was recovered from a woman aged 60-75 years with acute or convalescent COVID-19. V is TRBV2 and J is TRBJ1-5; D remains ambiguous. The sequencing input was peripheral blood. CDR3 sequence (DNA): TGTGCCAGCAGTGAAGCCCAGGTCGGAAATCAGCCCCAGCATTTT. It yields the protein CASSEAQVGNQPQHF.